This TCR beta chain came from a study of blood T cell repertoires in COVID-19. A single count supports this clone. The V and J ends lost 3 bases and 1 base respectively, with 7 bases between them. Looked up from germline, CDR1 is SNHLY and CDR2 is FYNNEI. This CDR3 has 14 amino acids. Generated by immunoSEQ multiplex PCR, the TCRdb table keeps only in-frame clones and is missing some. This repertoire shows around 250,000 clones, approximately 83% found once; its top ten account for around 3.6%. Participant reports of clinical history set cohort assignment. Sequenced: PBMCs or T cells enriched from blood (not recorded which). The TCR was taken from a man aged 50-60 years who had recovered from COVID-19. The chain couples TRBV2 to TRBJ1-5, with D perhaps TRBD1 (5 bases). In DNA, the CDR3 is TGTGCCAGCAGTGAGGGGCGAAGCAATCAGCCCCAGCATTTT. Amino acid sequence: CASSEGRSNQPQHF.